These 6 T cell receptor beta chains were sequenced from one sample in a study of blood T cell repertoires in COVID-19. Assay used: immunoSEQ multiplex PCR; TCRdb lists only in-frame clones, some missing. The sample includes 380,000 or so clones, approximately 88% of them seen just once. Specimen: PBMCs or T cells enriched from blood (not recorded which). The receptors were gathered from a woman aged 25-40 years with acute COVID-19.

This chain uses TRBV2 with TRBJ1-2, with 8 bases lining up with TRBD1. The germline gives CDR1 SNHLY, CDR2 FYNNEI. Germline trimming cut 5 bases from V and 8 bases from J; bases unmatched to any gene: 4. This CDR3 region has 12 residues. CDR3 loop: CASSQTGGGYTF. CDR3 sequence (DNA): TGTGCCAGCAGTCAAACAGGGGGGGGCTACACCTTC.

The chain carries TRBV24-1 and TRBJ2-2, with a possible D match to TRBD1 (6 bases). This CDR3 is built from 15 residues. Trimming removed 12 bases from V and 5 bases from J, with 21 bases in between. Germline loops: CDR1 KGHDR, CDR2 SFDVKD. The CDR3 sequence: CASRSNRDPTGELFF. The CDR3 DNA reads as TGTGCCTCTCGCTCAAACAGGGACCCAACCGGGGAGCTGTTTTTT.

The rearrangement uses TRBV9 and TRBJ2-1, with D possibly matching TRBD1 (6 bases). Deletions cut 0 bases from V and 0 bases from J, with 10 bases between. The CDR3 contains 16 residues. Germline V gives CDR1 SGDLS, CDR2 YYNGEE. In nucleotides, the CDR3 is TGTGCCAGCAGCGTAGGGGGGCTTAGCTCCTACAATGAGCAGTTCTTC. This sequence encodes CASSVGGLSSYNEQFF. Full variable domain (remainder filled in from reference TRBV9 and TRBJ2-1): DSGVTQTPKHLITATGQRVTLRCSPRSGDLSVYWYQQSLDQGLQFLIQYYNGEERAKGNILERFSAQQFPDLHSELNLSSLELGDSALYFCASSVGGLSSYNEQFFGPGTRLTVL.

This clone was counted between two and nine times. The gene calls are TRBV10-3 and TRBJ2-2; 12 bases line up with TRBD2. The CDR3 runs to 15 residues. The germline V gene encodes CDR1 ENHRY and CDR2 SYGVKD. Losses at the gene ends were 6 bases for V and 3 bases for J; bases not matched to a gene: 2. CDR3 coding DNA: TGTGCCATCAGAAGACTAGCGGGGGACACCGGGGAGCTGTTTTTT. This gives the protein CAIRRLAGDTGELFF.

The J gene is TRBJ1-2, the V gene TRBV25-1; TRBD1 agrees at 10 bases. The CDR3 loop spans 15 amino acids. Trimming removed 3 bases from V and 2 bases from J; junction bases left unmatched: 3. The V gene's germline CDR1 is MGHDK and CDR2 SYGVNS. The CDR3 DNA reads as TGTGCCAGCAGTGAGTCGACAGGGGGCAACTATGGCTACACCTTC. Protein product: CASSESTGGNYGYTF.

This clone was seen a single time. This rearrangement joins TRBV19 to TRBJ1-5; D not certain. Per the germline V gene, CDR1 is LNHDA and CDR2 is SQIVND (reference sequence). The CDR3 contains 18 residues. Trimming pared 6 bases from V and 3 bases from J, leaving 24 bases between. The CDR3 reads CASSPSFSQVILNQPQHF. The CDR3 nucleotides read TGTGCCAGTAGCCCAAGTTTCTCTCAGGTTATACTCAATCAGCCCCAGCATTTT.